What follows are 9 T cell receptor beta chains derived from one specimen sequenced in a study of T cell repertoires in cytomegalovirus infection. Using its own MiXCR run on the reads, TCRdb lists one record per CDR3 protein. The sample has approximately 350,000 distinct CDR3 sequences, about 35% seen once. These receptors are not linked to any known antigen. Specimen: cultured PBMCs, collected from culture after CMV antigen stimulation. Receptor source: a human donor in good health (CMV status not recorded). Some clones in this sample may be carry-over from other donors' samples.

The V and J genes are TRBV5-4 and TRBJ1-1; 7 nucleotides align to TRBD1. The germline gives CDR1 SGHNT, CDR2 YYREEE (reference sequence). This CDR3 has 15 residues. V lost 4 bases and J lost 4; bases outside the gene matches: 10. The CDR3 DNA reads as TGTGCCAGCAGCACATACAGGGGAGTGGGCACTGAAGCTTTCTTT. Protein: CASSTYRGVGTEAFF.

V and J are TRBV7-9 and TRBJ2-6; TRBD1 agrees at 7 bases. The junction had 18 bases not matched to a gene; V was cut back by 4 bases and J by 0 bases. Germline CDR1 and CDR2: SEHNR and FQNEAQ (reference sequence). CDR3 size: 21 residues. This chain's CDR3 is CASSSRVGQGVLRSGANVLTF. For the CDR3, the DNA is TGTGCCAGCAGCTCCCGAGTGGGGCAGGGGGTCCTGCGCTCTGGGGCCAACGTCCTGACTTTC.

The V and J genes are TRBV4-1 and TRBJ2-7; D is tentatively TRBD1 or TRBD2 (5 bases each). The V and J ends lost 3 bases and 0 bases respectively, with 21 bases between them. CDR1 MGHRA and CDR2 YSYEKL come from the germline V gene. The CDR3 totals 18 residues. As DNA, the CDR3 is TGCGCCAGCAGCCACGACCGGGGCCCCGGTCTTAGCTCCTACGAGCAGTACTTC. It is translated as CASSHDRGPGLSSYEQYF.

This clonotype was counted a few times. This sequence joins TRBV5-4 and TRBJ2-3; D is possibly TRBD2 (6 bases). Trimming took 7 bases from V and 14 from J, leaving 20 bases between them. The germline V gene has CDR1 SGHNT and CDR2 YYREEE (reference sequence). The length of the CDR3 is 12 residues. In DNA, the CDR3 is TGTGCCAGCGAACCCTCTGGCGGGACGGTGTATTTT. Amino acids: CASEPSGGTVYF.

This CDR3 reads CASSLEKTSGIFNEQFF. As DNA, the CDR3 is TGTGCCAGCAGCTTAGAGAAAACTAGCGGGATTTTCAATGAGCAGTTCTTC. This chain uses TRBV11-1 with TRBJ2-1; TRBD2 agrees at 10 bases. The CDR3 totals 17 residues. V was clipped by 1 base and J by 6 bases; unmatched bases: 9. The germline CDR1 and CDR2 sequences are SGHAT and FQDESV (reference sequence).

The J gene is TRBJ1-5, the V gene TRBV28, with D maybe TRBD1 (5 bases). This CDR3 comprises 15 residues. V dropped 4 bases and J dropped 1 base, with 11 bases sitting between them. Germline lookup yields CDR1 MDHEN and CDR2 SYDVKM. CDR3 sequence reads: CASSWGGSSNQPQHF. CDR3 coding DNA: TGTGCCAGCAGTTGGGGCGGCTCCAGCAATCAGCCCCAGCATTTT.

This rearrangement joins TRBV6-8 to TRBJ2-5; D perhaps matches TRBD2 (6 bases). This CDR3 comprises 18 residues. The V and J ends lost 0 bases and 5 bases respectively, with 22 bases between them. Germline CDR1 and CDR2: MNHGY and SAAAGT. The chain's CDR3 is CASSYSRLVAANAETQYF. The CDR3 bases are TGTGCCAGCAGTTACTCCAGACTCGTAGCGGCTAATGCGGAGACCCAGTACTTC.

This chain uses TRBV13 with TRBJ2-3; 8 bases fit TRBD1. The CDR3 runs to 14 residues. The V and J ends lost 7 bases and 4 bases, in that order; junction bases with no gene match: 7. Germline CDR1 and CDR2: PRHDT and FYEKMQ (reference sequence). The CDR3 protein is CASNPTGEPDTQYF. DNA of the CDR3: TGTGCCAGCAACCCGACAGGGGAGCCAGATACGCAGTATTTT.

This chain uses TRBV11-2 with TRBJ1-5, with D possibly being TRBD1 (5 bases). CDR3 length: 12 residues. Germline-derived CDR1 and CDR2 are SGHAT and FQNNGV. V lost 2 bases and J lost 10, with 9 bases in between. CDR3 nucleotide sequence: TGTGCCAGCAGCTTACAGGGTTCACCCCAGCATTTT. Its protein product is CASSLQGSPQHF.